A single sample is the source of the 18 T cell receptor beta chains below, sequenced in a study of technical replicates of blood from several donors. Here immunoSEQ multiplex PCR was the method, and the copy in TCRdb shows in-frame clones only, minus some. The table records some 87,000 clones, about nine tenths of them present only once. Material: T cells isolated from PBMCs. These receptor sequences come from a human donor in good health.

The CDR3 here is CASRGRGTVGTEAFF. The CDR3 nucleotides read TGTGCCAGCAGGGGCAGGGGCACAGTCGGCACTGAAGCTTTCTTT. The chain is built from TRBV28 and TRBJ1-1; tentatively, D is TRBD1 (6 bases). Germline CDR1 is MDHEN and CDR2 is SYDVKM. The CDR3 length is 15 residues. Between the trimmed V and J ends, which lost 6 bases and 4 bases, there was a span of 18 bases.

This chain links TRBV30 with TRBJ1-1, with D maybe TRBD1 (5 bases). CDR3 length: 13 amino acids. Trimming took 1 base from V and 0 from J, leaving 6 bases between them. Germline assignment: CDR1 GTSNPN and CDR2 SVGIG (reference sequence). CDR3 region: CAWSGQLNTEAFF. The CDR3 DNA follows: TGTGCCTGGAGTGGACAGCTGAACACTGAAGCTTTCTTT.

This chain connects TRBV27 to TRBJ1-1; 7 nucleotides align to TRBD1. This CDR3 has 15 amino acids. The germline V gene encodes CDR1 MNHEY and CDR2 SMNVEV (reference sequence). J was trimmed by 1 base and V by 2 bases; bases with no gene match: 4. In nucleotides, the CDR3 is TGTGCCAGCAGTTTAAGTAGGGGGCCGAACACTGAAGCTTTCTTT. This encodes CASSLSRGPNTEAFF.

The V and J genes are TRBV30 and TRBJ1-3; maybe TRBD1 (6 bases). CDR1 is GTSNPN and CDR2 is SVGIG in the germline V gene (reference sequence). The CDR3 is made up of 15 amino acids. Trimming cost V 0 bases and J 0 bases, with 9 bases left between them. CDR3 in DNA: TGTGCCTGGAGTGTGTTAGGGGGCTCTGGAAACACCATATATTTT. Protein product: CAWSVLGGSGNTIYF.

The J gene is TRBJ2-5, the V gene TRBV5-5; D unclear. Trimming removed 4 bases from V and 4 bases from J, with 17 bases in between. Looked up from germline, CDR1 is SGHKS and CDR2 is YYEKEE (reference sequence). The CDR3 runs to 15 residues. CDR3 nucleotides: TGTGCCAGCAGCCCGGAATTCGGGTTGGGAGAGACCCAGTACTTC. The encoded protein is CASSPEFGLGETQYF.

The J gene is TRBJ2-2, the V gene TRBV5-6; a possible D gene is TRBD2 (6 bases). CDR1 and CDR2 from the germline V gene are SGHDT and YYEEEE. The CDR3 has 13 amino acids. V was shortened by 3 bases and J by 8 bases, with 11 bases between the two germline ends. CDR3 bases: TGTGCCAGCAGCTATGGAGGGGAGGGGGAGCTGTTTTTT. This encodes CASSYGGEGELFF.

J is TRBJ2-3 and V is TRBV11-2, with 7 bases identical to TRBD2. Germline V gene sequence: CDR1 SGHAT, CDR2 FQNNGV. CDR3 length: 17 amino acids. V shed 1 base and J 0 bases; nucleotides not matched to a gene: 7. CDR3 protein: CASSLGFSGPSTDTQYF. The CDR3 DNA follows: TGTGCCAGCAGCTTAGGGTTTAGCGGGCCTAGCACAGATACGCAGTATTTT.

CDR3 sequence reads: CAWSVRANEKLFF. In DNA form, the CDR3 reads TGTGCCTGGAGTGTAAGAGCTAATGAAAAACTGTTTTTT. The chain uses TRBV30 and TRBJ1-4, with unresolved D. V was pared by 0 bases and J by 3 bases, with 5 bases between. Per germline, CDR1 GTSNPN and CDR2 SVGIG (reference sequence). The CDR3 covers 13 residues.

This chain uses TRBV4-1 with TRBJ2-7; the match to TRBD2 covers 11 bases. Germline CDR1 is MGHRA and CDR2 is YSYEKL. V was clipped by 0 bases and J by 3 bases; unmatched bases: 7. This CDR3 spans 17 amino acids. The CDR3, as DNA: TGCGCCAGCAGCCAAGAACCCCTAGCGGGAGGAAGCTACGAGCAGTACTTC. Encoded protein: CASSQEPLAGGSYEQYF.

This clone has a single count. The chain employs TRBV19 and TRBJ1-1; the D gene is possibly TRBD1 (5 bases). V lost 7 bases, J lost 0 bases, and 9 bases lay in between. Germline loops: CDR1 LNHDA, CDR2 SQIVND (reference sequence). This CDR3 has 13 amino acids. The CDR3 reads CASNRGMNTEAFF. DNA of the CDR3: TGTGCCAGTAATAGGGGAATGAACACTGAAGCTTTCTTT.

The J gene is TRBJ2-1, the V gene TRBV9; 12 bases match TRBD2. V was pared by 2 bases and J by 12 bases, with 9 bases of the junction left unmatched. The length of the CDR3 is 15 residues. The germline gives CDR1 SGDLS, CDR2 YYNGEE. The CDR3: CASSVIGLAGHGQFF. In nucleotides, the CDR3 is TGTGCCAGCAGCGTCATCGGACTAGCGGGACATGGGCAGTTCTTC.

This sequence joins TRBV9 and TRBJ1-2; the D gene is possibly TRBD1 (6 bases). Germline V gene sequence: CDR1 SGDLS, CDR2 YYNGEE. The CDR3 consists of 15 residues. V was pared by 5 bases and J by 0 bases, with 14 bases between. CDR3 sequence reads: CASRSYAGANYGYTF. CDR3 nucleotide sequence: TGTGCCAGCAGGTCCTATGCAGGGGCTAACTATGGCTACACCTTC. Complete variable domain (other parts from reference TRBV9 and TRBJ1-2): DSGVTQTPKHLITATGQRVTLRCSPRSGDLSVYWYQQSLDQGLQFLIQYYNGEERAKGNILERFSAQQFPDLHSELNLSSLELGDSALYFCASRSYAGANYGYTFGSGTRLTVV.

The CDR3 DNA is TGTGCCAGCAGTTACGGGTCCCGACTAGCACCAGAGACCCAGTACTTC. It encodes CASSYGSRLAPETQYF. This chain joins TRBV6-5 and TRBJ2-5, with 7 bases lining up with TRBD2. Trimming cost V 2 bases and J 4 bases; bases outside gene matches: 10. Per the germline V gene, CDR1 is MNHEY and CDR2 is SVGAGI. CDR3 length: 16 residues.

This clone was detected only once. The V call is TRBV20-1, the J call TRBJ2-3; TRBD1 aligns across 7 bases. Trimming at V came to 6 bases and at J to 5 bases, leaving 2 bases not matched to a gene. The CDR3 totals 11 residues. Germline-derived CDR1 and CDR2 are DFQATT and SNEGSKA (reference sequence). The CDR3 sequence: CSADREDTQYF. CDR3 DNA sequence: TGCAGTGCAGACAGGGAAGATACGCAGTATTTT.

The count of this clone is one. The chain links TRBV6-6 to TRBJ1-1; TRBD1 agrees at 7 bases. Germline lookup yields CDR1 MNHNY and CDR2 SVGAGI (reference sequence). Losses at the gene ends were 6 bases for V and 4 bases for J; bases not matched to a gene: 8. There are 14 residues in the CDR3. The chain's CDR3 is CASRGDSAATEAFF. The CDR3 nucleotides are TGTGCCAGCAGGGGGGACAGTGCGGCCACTGAAGCTTTCTTT.

This chain uses TRBV6-5 with TRBJ2-1, with TRBD2 matching over 11 bases. The germline V gene encodes CDR1 MNHEY and CDR2 SVGAGI. The ends lost 1 base at V and 9 bases at J; junction bases unmatched: 8. This CDR3 spans 16 amino acids. The CDR3 sequence is CASSYLAGGPAGEQFF. CDR3 in DNA: TGTGCCAGCAGTTACTTAGCGGGAGGGCCTGCGGGTGAGCAGTTCTTC.

J is TRBJ1-4 and V is TRBV30; unclear D gene. This CDR3 has 16 amino acids. V lost 2 bases, J lost 3 bases, and 16 bases lay in between. From germline, CDR1 is GTSNPN and CDR2 SVGIG (reference sequence). Here the CDR3 reads CAWSLILRFPNEKLFF. For the CDR3, the DNA is TGTGCCTGGAGTCTTATCCTCAGGTTCCCTAATGAAAAACTGTTTTTT.

The chain's CDR3 is CASSPSGQGRDYGYTF. The CDR3 nucleotides read TGTGCCAGCAGCCCTAGCGGACAGGGGCGTGACTATGGCTACACCTTC. The rearrangement links TRBV7-9 to TRBJ1-2, with TRBD1 matching 9 bases. This CDR3 contains 16 residues. Germline CDR1 reads SEHNR; CDR2 reads FQNEAQ (reference sequence). V shed 5 bases, J shed 3 bases, and the junction held 10 bases outside the gene matches.